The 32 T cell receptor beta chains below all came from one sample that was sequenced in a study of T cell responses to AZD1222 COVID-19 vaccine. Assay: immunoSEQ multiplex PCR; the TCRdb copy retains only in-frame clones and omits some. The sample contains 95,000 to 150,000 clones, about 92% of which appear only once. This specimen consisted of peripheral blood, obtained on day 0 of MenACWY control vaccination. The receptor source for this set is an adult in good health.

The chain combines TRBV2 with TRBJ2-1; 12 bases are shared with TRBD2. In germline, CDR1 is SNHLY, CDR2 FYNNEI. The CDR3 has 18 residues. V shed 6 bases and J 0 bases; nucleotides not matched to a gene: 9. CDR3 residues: CASRVRTSGKSSYNEQFF. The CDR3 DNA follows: TGTGCCAGCAGAGTAAGGACTAGCGGGAAAAGCTCCTACAATGAGCAGTTCTTC.

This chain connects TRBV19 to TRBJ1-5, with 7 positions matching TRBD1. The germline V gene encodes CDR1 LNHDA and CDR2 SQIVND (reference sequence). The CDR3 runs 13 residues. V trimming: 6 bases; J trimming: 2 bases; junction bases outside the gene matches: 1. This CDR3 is CASRQGGNQPQHF. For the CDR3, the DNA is TGTGCCAGTAGGCAGGGGGGCAATCAGCCCCAGCATTTT.

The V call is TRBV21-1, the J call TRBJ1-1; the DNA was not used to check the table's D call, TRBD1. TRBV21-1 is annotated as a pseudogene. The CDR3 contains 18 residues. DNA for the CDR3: TGTGCCAGCAGCAAAGGGTCTGGCAGGGGACGGGGGAACACTGAAGCTTTCTTT. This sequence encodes CASSKGSGRGRGNTEAFF.

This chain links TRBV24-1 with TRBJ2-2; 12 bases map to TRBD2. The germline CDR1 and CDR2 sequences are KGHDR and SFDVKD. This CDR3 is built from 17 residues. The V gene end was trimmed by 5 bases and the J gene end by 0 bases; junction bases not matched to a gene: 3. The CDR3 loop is CATSGLAGAPNTGELFF. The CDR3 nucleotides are TGTGCCACCAGTGGACTAGCGGGAGCCCCGAACACCGGGGAGCTGTTTTTT.

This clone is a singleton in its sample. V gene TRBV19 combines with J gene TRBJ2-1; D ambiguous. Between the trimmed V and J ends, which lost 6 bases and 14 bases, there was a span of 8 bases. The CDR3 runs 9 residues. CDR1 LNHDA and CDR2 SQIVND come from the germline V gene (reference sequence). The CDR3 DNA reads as TGTGCCAGTAGCCCTTTGAAGTTCTTC. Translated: CASSPLKFF.

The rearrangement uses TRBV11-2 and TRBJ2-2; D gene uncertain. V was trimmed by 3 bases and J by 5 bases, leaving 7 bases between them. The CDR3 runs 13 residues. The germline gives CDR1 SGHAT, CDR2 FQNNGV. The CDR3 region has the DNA TGTGCCAGCAGCTTCTATAATACCGGGGAGCTGTTTTTT. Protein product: CASSFYNTGELFF.

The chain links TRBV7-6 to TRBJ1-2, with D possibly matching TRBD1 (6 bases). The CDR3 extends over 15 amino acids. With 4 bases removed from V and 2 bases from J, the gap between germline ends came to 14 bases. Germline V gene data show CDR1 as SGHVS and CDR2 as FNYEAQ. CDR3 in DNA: TGTGCCAGCAGCTCTCGACAGGATTTAAACTATGGCTACACCTTC. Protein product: CASSSRQDLNYGYTF.

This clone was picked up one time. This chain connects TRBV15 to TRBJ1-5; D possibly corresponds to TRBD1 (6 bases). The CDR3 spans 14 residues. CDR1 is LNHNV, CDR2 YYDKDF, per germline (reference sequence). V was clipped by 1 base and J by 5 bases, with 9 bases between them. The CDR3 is CATSRGRGDQPQHF. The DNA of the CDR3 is TGTGCCACCAGCAGAGGCAGGGGAGATCAGCCCCAGCATTTT.

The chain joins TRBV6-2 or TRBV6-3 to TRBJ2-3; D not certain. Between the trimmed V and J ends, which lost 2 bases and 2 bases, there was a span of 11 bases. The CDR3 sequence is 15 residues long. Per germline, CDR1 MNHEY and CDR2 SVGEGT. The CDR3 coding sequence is TGTGCCAGCAGTTACGTCGGTAACCCCACAGATACGCAGTATTTT. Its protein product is CASSYVGNPTDTQYF.

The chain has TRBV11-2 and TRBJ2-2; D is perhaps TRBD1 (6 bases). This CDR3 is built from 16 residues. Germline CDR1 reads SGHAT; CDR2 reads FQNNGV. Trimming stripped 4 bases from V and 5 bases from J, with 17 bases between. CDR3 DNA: TGTGCCAGCAGCTCCCCGGACACCCAGGGGACCGGGGAGCTGTTTTTT. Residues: CASSSPDTQGTGELFF.

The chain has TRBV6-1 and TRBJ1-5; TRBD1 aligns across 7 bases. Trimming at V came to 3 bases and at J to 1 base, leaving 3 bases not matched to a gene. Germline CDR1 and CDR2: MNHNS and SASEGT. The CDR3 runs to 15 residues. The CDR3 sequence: CASSDARGSNQPQHF. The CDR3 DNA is TGTGCCAGCAGTGATGCCAGGGGGAGCAATCAGCCCCAGCATTTT.

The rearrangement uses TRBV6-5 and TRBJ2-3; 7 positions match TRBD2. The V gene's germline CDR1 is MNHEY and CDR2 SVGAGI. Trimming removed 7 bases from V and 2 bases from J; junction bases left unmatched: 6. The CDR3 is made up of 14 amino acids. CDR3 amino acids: CASMGLADTDTQYF. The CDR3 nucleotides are TGTGCCAGCATGGGTCTAGCGGACACAGATACGCAGTATTTT.

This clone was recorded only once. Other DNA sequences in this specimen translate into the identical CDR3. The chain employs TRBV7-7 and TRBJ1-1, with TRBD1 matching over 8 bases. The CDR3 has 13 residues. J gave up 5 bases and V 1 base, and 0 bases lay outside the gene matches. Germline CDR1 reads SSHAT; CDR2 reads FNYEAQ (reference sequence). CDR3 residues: CASSLGQGTEAFF. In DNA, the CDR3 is TGTGCCAGCAGCTTAGGACAGGGGACTGAAGCTTTCTTT. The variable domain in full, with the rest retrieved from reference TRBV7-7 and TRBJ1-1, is GAGVSQSPRYKVTKRGQDVTLRCDPISSHATLYWYQQALGQGPEFLTYFNYEAQPDKSGLPSDRFSAERPEGSISTLTIQRTEQRDSAMYRCASSLGQGTEAFFGQGTRLTVV.

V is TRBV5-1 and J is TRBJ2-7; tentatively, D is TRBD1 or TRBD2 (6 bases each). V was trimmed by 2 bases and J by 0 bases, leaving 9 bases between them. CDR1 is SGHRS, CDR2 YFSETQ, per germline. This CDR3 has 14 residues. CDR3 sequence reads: CASSLEGGSYEQYF. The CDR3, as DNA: TGCGCCAGCAGCTTAGAGGGGGGCTCCTACGAGCAGTACTTC.

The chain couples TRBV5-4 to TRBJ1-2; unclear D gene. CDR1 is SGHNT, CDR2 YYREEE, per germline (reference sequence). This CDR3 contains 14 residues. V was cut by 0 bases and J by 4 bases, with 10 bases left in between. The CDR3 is CASSLDSRLYGYTF. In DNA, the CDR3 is TGTGCCAGCAGCTTGGACAGTCGTCTCTATGGCTACACCTTC.

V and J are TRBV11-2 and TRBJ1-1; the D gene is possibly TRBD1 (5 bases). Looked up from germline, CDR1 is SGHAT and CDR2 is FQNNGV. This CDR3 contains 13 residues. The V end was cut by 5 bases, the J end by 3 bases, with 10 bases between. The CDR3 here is CASSPRRDTEAFF. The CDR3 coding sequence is TGTGCCAGCAGCCCCCGCAGGGACACTGAAGCTTTCTTT. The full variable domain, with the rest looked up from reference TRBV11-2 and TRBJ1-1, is EAGVAQSPRYKIIEKRQSVAFWCNPISGHATLYWYQQILGQGPKLLIQFQNNGVVDDSQLPKDRFSAERLKGVDSTLKIQPAKLEDSAVYLCASSPRRDTEAFFGQGTRLTVV.

Here the CDR3 DNA reads TGCAGCGTTTTAGAGCGGGCGGGTACAACCCTCTTCCCGCGGGAAAAACTGTTTTTT. Amino acid sequence: CSVLERAGTTLFPREKLFF. The chain combines TRBV29-1 with TRBJ1-4; no definite D call. CDR3 size: 19 residues. V was clipped by 5 bases and J by 8 bases, with 33 bases between them. From germline, CDR1 is SQVTM and CDR2 ANQGSEA.

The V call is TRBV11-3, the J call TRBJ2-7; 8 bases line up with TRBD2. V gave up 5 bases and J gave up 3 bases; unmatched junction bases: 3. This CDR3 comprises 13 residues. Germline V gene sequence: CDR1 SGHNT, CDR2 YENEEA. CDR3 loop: CASSPGGVYEQYF. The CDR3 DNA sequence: TGTGCCAGCAGCCCGGGAGGGGTCTACGAGCAGTACTTC.

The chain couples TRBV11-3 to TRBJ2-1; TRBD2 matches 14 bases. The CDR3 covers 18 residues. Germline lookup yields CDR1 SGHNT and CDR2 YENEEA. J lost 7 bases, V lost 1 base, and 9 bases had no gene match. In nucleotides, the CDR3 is TGTGCCAGCAGCTTAGGGTCGACTAGCGGGGGGGCCAAAAATGAGCAGTTCTTC. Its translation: CASSLGSTSGGAKNEQFF.

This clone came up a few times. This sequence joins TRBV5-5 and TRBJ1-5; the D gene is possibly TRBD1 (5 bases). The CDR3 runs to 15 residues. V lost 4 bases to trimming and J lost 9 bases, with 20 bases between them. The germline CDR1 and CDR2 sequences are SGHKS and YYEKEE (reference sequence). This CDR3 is CASSTTQGPSGPQHF. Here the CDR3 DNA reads TGTGCCAGCAGCACGACCCAGGGCCCCTCGGGGCCCCAGCATTTT.

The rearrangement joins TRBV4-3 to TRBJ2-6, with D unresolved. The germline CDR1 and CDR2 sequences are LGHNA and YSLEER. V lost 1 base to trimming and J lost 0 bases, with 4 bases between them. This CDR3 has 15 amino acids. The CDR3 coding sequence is TGCGCCAGCAGCCAAGGTAGCTCTGGGGCCAACGTCCTGACTTTC. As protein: CASSQGSSGANVLTF.

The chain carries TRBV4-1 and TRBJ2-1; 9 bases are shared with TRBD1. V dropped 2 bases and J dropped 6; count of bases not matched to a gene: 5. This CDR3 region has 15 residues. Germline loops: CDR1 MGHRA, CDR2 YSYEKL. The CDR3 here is CASSQTGGAANEQFF. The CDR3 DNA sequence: TGCGCCAGCAGCCAAACAGGGGGCGCGGCCAATGAGCAGTTCTTC.

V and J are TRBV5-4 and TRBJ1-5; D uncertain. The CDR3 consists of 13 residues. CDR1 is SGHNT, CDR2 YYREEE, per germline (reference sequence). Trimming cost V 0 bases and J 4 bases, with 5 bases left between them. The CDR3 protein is CASSLDRNQPQHF. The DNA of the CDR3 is TGTGCCAGCAGCTTGGACAGAAATCAGCCCCAGCATTTT.

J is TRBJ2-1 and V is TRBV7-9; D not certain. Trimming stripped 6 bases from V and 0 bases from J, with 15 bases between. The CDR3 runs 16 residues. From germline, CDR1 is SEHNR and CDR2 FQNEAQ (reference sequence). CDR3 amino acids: CASRSKAGSSYNEQFF. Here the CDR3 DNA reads TGTGCCAGCAGGTCTAAGGCCGGTAGCTCCTACAATGAGCAGTTCTTC.

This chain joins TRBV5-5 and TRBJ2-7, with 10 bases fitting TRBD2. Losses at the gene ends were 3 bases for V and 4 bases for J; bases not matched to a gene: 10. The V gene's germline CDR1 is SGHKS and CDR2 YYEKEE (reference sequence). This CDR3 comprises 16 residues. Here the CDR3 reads CASSSQTGTSVYEQYF. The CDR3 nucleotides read TGTGCCAGCAGCTCCCAGACCGGGACTAGCGTATACGAGCAGTACTTC.

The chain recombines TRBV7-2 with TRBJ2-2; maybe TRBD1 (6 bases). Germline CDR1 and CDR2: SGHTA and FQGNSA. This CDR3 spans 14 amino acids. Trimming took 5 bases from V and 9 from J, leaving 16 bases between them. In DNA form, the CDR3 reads TGTGCCAGCAGCCAGAGGGTGGGACAAAGGGAGCTGTTTTTT. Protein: CASSQRVGQRELFF.

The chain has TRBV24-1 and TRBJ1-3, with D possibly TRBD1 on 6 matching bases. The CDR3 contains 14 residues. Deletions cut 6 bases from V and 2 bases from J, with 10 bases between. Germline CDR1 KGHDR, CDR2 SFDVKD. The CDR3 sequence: CATSLSGAGNTIYF. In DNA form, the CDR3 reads TGTGCCACCAGTTTATCAGGGGCTGGAAACACCATATATTTT.

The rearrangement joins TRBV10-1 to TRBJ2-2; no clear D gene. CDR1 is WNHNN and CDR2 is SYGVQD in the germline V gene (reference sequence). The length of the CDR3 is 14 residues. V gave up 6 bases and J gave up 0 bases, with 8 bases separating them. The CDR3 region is CASSVFANTGELFF. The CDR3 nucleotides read TGCGCCAGCAGCGTTTTCGCGAACACCGGGGAGCTGTTTTTT.

CDR3 in DNA: TGTGCCAGCAGCTTGGGGGGCTCCTACAATGAGCAGTTCTTC. Its translation is CASSLGGSYNEQFF. This chain connects TRBV7-6 to TRBJ2-1, with D possibly matching TRBD2 (6 bases). The CDR3 is made up of 14 amino acids. Germline CDR1 SGHVS, CDR2 FNYEAQ. V was pared by 3 bases and J by 0 bases, with 6 bases between.

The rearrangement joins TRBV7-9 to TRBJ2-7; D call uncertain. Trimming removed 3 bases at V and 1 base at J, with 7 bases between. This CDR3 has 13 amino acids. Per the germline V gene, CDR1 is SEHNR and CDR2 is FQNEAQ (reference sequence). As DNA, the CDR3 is TGTGCCAGCAGCTTTAAGGAGTCCTACGAGCAGTACGTC. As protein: CASSFKESYEQYV.

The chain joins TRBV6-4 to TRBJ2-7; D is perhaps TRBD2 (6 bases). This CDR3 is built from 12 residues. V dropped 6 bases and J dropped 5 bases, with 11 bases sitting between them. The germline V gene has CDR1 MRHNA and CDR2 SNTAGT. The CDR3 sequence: CASSGGGDEQYV. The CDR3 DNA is TGTGCCAGCAGCGGAGGAGGGGACGAGCAGTACGTC.

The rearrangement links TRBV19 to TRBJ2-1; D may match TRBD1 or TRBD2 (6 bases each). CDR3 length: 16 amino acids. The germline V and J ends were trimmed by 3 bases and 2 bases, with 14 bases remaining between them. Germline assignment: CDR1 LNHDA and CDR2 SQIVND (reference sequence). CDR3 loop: CASSMRGGTTYNEQFF. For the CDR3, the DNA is TGTGCCAGTAGTATGAGGGGCGGGACAACCTACAATGAGCAGTTCTTC.